A single sample is the source of the 6 T cell receptor beta chains below, sequenced in a study of beta chain features in type 1 diabetes. Study-wide findings and caveats: Across all four CD4+ subsets, people with type 1 diabetes showed modestly shorter TCRB CDR3s.

The antigens these receptors bind are not known. Reverse transcribing all isolated RNA meant expressed TCRB transcripts were sequenced. Produced via immunoSEQ multiplex PCR; TCRdb's table is partial and in-frame only. The sample yields more than 250,000 clones, 15% seen once. Sequencing used naive CD4+ T cells from blood. Receptors were obtained from a man aged 18 to 29 with type 1 diabetes.

A few counts support this clone. V is TRBV29-1 and J is TRBJ2-7; a possible D gene is TRBD2 (6 bases). This CDR3 is built from 13 residues. Germline V gene lookup returns CDR1 SQVTM and CDR2 ANQGSEA. With 6 bases removed from V and 4 bases from J, the gap between germline ends came to 16 bases. The CDR3 region is CSVGTPGGYEQYF. The CDR3 DNA follows: TGCAGCGTCGGGACTCCCGGGGGTTACGAGCAGTACTTC.

For the CDR3, the DNA is TGTGCCAGCAGCTTGCTGGGGGACTCTAACTATGGCTACACCTTC. Amino acid sequence: CASSLLGDSNYGYTF. The rearrangement links TRBV5-5 to TRBJ1-2; a possible D gene is TRBD1 (5 bases). Germline V gene data show CDR1 as SGHKS and CDR2 as YYEKEE (reference sequence). The CDR3 runs 15 residues. Deletions cut 1 base from V and 0 bases from J, with 10 bases between.

This chain connects TRBV7-9 to TRBJ2-1; no clear D gene. Trimming shortened V by 4 bases and J by 6 bases, and 7 bases separated the two germline ends. The V gene's germline CDR1 is SEHNR and CDR2 FQNEAQ (reference sequence). This CDR3 is 12 amino acids long. The CDR3 coding sequence is TGTGCCAGCAGCTCTTTATCCAATGAGCAGTTCTTC. Amino acid sequence: CASSSLSNEQFF.

The chain uses TRBV19 and TRBJ2-1, with 10 bases fitting TRBD2. This CDR3 has 17 residues. In germline, CDR1 is LNHDA, CDR2 SQIVND (reference sequence). V dropped 2 bases and J dropped 8; count of bases not matched to a gene: 12. Here the CDR3 reads CASSIHPSGSFSYEQFF. The CDR3 DNA sequence: TGTGCCAGTAGTATACACCCTAGCGGGAGCTTTAGCTATGAGCAGTTCTTC.

The chain uses TRBV30 and TRBJ2-1; maybe TRBD1 (6 bases). Per germline, CDR1 GTSNPN and CDR2 SVGIG (reference sequence). The CDR3 runs 15 residues. Deletions cut 6 bases from V and 12 bases from J, with 27 bases between. The DNA for the CDR3 is TGTGCCTGTACCCTCCGGTCAGGGGTATACCATAGGCAGTTCTTC. Its translation: CACTLRSGVYHRQFF.

V and J are TRBV18 and TRBJ1-2; no clear D gene. This CDR3 is 15 amino acids long. V dropped 3 bases and J dropped 1 base, with 12 bases sitting between them. CDR1 and CDR2 (germline): KGHSH, LQKENI. CDR3 region: CASSPEPTDNYGYTF. The CDR3, as DNA: TGTGCCAGCTCACCCGAGCCCACAGATAACTATGGCTACACCTTC.